The entry below describes one TCR beta chain. Its antigen is not known. This CDR3 comprises 16 residues. The record originates from a study of T-cell memory formation after mild COVID-19. Study-level information: The study found TCR clusters largely donor specific.

Study results and caveats: Clones that shrank (day 15 to 85) were balanced CD4/CD8, whereas later expanders leaned CD4+.

TCRdb redid the calling of the 5' RACE reads with MiXCR, one entry per CDR3 protein. The profile covers about 180,000 distinct CDR3 sequences, with 16% appearing a single time and approximately 2.2% taken by the ten largest. Sequencing was performed on PBMCs or a T cell subset sorted from them (not recorded which). The chain is built from TRBV21-1 and TRBJ2-7; the table names TRBD1, a call not compared with the DNA. TRBV21-1 is a known pseudogene. The TCR comes from an adult woman who had mild COVID-19 (a few samples of this study predate the infection). Cell type and time point are not known. CDR3 in amino acids: CASSRRWGRVAYEQYF. The CDR3 coding sequence is TGTGCCAGCAGCAGAAGGTGGGGCAGGGTGGCCTACGAGCAGTACTTC.